This TCR beta chain was recorded in a study of PD-L1 blockade in urothelial cancer (dated by TCRdb to 2015 to 2018). In the study overall: Every patient began therapy at some point between 2014 and 2015 and was given atezolizumab 1,200 mg intravenously every 3 weeks. The study, an exploratory multi-omic analysis, examined somatic, immune and clinical correlates of response to PD-L1 blockade with atezolizumab in urothelial cancer. Nine or ten patients reached durable clinical benefit, while 20 patients did not. Blood samples gave median yields of approximately 130,000 T cells and around 88,000 unique TCRs, along with a median clonality of around 0.075. Under 30 patients had pretreatment blood TCR-seq, approximately 24 had at least one posttreatment blood collection, and approximately 24 had tumor TCR-seq. Blood samples were analyzed at 3 weeks after treatment start (second dose) and at 6 weeks after treatment start. Pretreatment tumor samples, along with matched peripheral blood collected serially before and after atezolizumab treatment, underwent TCR sequencing. About nine tenths of the roughly 29 patients were identified as males with urothelial cancer of bladder origin, and a prior smoking history was reported by 18 of 29 patients. In the same patients, whole exome sequencing and RNA sequencing of pretreatment tumors were performed in addition to TCR sequencing. An ECOG performance status of 0 or 1 was recorded for the patients, and 0 to 3 prior chemotherapy regimens had been received by the patients. Durable clinical benefit meant progression-free survival longer than 6 months, and TCR features were also tested against progression-free and overall survival. What the research found in general, with its limitations: A pretreatment peripheral blood TCR clonality below the median was linked to improved progression-free and overall survival. Because of the small sample size (n ≈ 28) and the many exploratory analyses performed, the results are intended to be regarded as hypothesis-generating. Patients with durable benefit showed greater expansion of tumor-associated TCR clones in peripheral blood 3 weeks after starting treatment (n = 22, p = 0.022).

A remark on this clone: The antigen this receptor binds is unknown. It has no much larger one-base neighbor in the sample; base qualities were not kept.

CDR1 MNHNY and CDR2 SVGAGI are derived from the germline V gene (reference sequence). From the cysteine through the phenylalanine, the CDR3 covers 15 amino acids. The only DNA kept is the CDR3, 45 bases in frame from the first base. Trimming removed 5 bases from V and 1 base from J, leaving 9 bases between the germline ends. Sample time point, as interpreted from the label and publication: pretreatment peripheral blood. A cohort of around 28 patients with locally advanced or metastatic urothelial carcinoma, treated at Memorial Sloan Kettering on a trial protocol, was included. Peripheral blood mononuclear cells were collected pretreatment and during treatment, at between 1 and 8 total time points per patient. The Qiagen DNeasy Blood extraction kit was used to purify genomic DNA from total PBMCs and tumor samples. PBMCs were collected pretreatment and during treatment and were isolated and stored as previously described.

To estimate absolute template abundance from read counts, synthetic TCR analog templates were spiked into each PCR. Using the immunoSEQ assay, TCRbeta CDR3 regions were amplified from genomic DNA with bias-controlled V and J gene primers. Sequencing of rearranged TCRbeta segments was done at approximately 20X coverage. Per the authors' processing: Clustering was used to correct sequencing errors, and CDR3s were annotated against IMGT so that V, D and J genes could be assigned. Downstream analyses used only productive TCRbeta rearrangements, leaving out any out-of-frame or stop-codon sequences. Clonality was calculated as one minus the Shannon entropy normalized by the log of the number of unique productive sequences. Clones differing between time points or between blood and tumor were identified by Fisher's exact test with Benjamini-Hochberg correction at adjusted p below 0.01. The source is immuneACCESS, and TCRdb retained only in-frame sequences with V and J called. Part of the clones is not carried over; for the studies checked, unresolved V genes explain less than half of this, and the remainder is unexplained. The V and J calls and the clone size are those of that table, but D and trimming were determined from the DNA. Recorded for this sample are around 130,000 clones; around 84% of them occurred a single time. Around 3.2% of the sample comes from the top ten.

The origin of this receptor is a man aged 50-60 years with urothelial cancer. The rearranged segments are TRBV6-6 and TRBJ1-6, with the D gene not clear enough to name. Sample: PBMCs, taken around atezolizumab (anti-PD-L1) treatment. This receptor has the CDR3 CASSIEGSYNSPLHF. The DNA sequence is as follows: TGTGCCAGCAGTATTGAGGGTTCCTATAATTCACCCCTCCACTTT.